The rows below give T cell receptor beta chains drawn from one sample of a study of blood T cell repertoires in COVID-19. TCRdb keeps only in-frame clones here, not all; method: immunoSEQ multiplex PCR. The data hold 35,000 to 50,000 clones, with approximately 84% observed a single time. The source material was peripheral blood. The origin of the receptors is a woman between 65 and 79 years old in a cohort sampled during active COVID-19. Both conserved end residues are part of each CDR3. The order of the fields is CDR3 DNA, CDR3 protein, clone size, J gene, V gene, D gene. D genes are given only for firm matches. Clone sizes are given selectively: once, few, many, or a class where the clone is expanded.

CDR3 DNA: TGTGCCAGTAGTATGCGCCCAGGGACAGGGGGCGTCACAGATACGCAGTATTTT
CDR3 protein: CASSMRPGTGGVTDTQYF
clone size: once
J gene: TRBJ2-3
V gene: TRBV19
D gene: TRBD1

CDR3 DNA: TGTGCCAGTACCGAAGGGACAGGCGGCTTCTATGGCTACACCTTC
CDR3 protein: CASTEGTGGFYGYTF
clone size: -
J gene: TRBJ1-2
V gene: TRBV19
D gene: TRBD1

CDR3 DNA: TGTGCCAGCAGCATGGGGTTGGGCTCCAATGAGCAGTTCTTC
CDR3 protein: CASSMGLGSNEQFF
clone size: -
J gene: TRBJ2-1
V gene: TRBV5-4
D gene: -

CDR3 DNA: TGTGCCAGCAGCCGAGACGGCGGGGGTGGCTACACCTTC
CDR3 protein: CASSRDGGGGYTF
clone size: -
J gene: TRBJ1-2
V gene: TRBV7-9
D gene: -

CDR3 DNA: TGCAGCGCCGGCCCTAACAGGGCCGAGCAGTACTTC
CDR3 protein: CSAGPNRAEQYF
clone size: -
J gene: TRBJ2-7
V gene: TRBV29-1
D gene: -

CDR3 DNA: TGTGCCAGCTCACTTACCGGGAGCCGCTATGGCTACACCTTC
CDR3 protein: CASSLTGSRYGYTF
clone size: -
J gene: TRBJ1-2
V gene: TRBV18
D gene: -

CDR3 DNA: TGTGCCAGCAGCCACTCGGGACTAGCTTTGGGCAATGAGCAGTTCTTC
CDR3 protein: CASSHSGLALGNEQFF
clone size: -
J gene: TRBJ2-1
V gene: TRBV5-6
D gene: TRBD2

CDR3 DNA: TGTGCCAGCAGCCTTATAGCGGGCGGGCGCACAGATACGCAGTATTTT
CDR3 protein: CASSLIAGGRTDTQYF
clone size: -
J gene: TRBJ2-3
V gene: TRBV7-2
D gene: TRBD2

CDR3 DNA: TGTGCCAGCTCAGACATACAGCATGGCTACACCTTC
CDR3 protein: CASSDIQHGYTF
clone size: -
J gene: TRBJ1-2
V gene: TRBV18
D gene: -

CDR3 DNA: TGTGCCACCAGTGAAGGGACTAGCAATGAGCAGTTCTTC
CDR3 protein: CATSEGTSNEQFF
clone size: -
J gene: TRBJ2-1
V gene: TRBV24-1
D gene: TRBD2

CDR3 DNA: TGTGCCAGCAGTTACCCCAAGACTAGCACAGATACGCAGTATTTT
CDR3 protein: CASSYPKTSTDTQYF
clone size: -
J gene: TRBJ2-3
V gene: TRBV6-2/TRBV6-3
D gene: -

CDR3 DNA: TGTGCCAGCAGCGTGGGACTAGCGGGGTACAATGAGCAGTTCTTC
CDR3 protein: CASSVGLAGYNEQFF
clone size: -
J gene: TRBJ2-1
V gene: TRBV9
D gene: TRBD2

CDR3 DNA: TGCGCCAGCAGTGTGGGAGGGAGCTCCTACAATGAGCAGTTCTTC
CDR3 protein: CASSVGGSSYNEQFF
clone size: few
J gene: TRBJ2-1
V gene: TRBV10-2
D gene: TRBD2

CDR3 DNA: TGTGCCAGCAGTTCAGCGGGAGAGACCCAGTACTTC
CDR3 protein: CASSSAGETQYF
clone size: -
J gene: TRBJ2-5
V gene: TRBV3-1/TRBV3-2
D gene: -

CDR3 DNA: TGTGCCAGCAGCTCATCCTACGAGCAGTACTTC
CDR3 protein: CASSSSYEQYF
clone size: -
J gene: TRBJ2-7
V gene: TRBV11-2
D gene: -

CDR3 DNA: TGTGCCAGCAGTCGGACAGGGGTCCCCGGGGAGCTGTTTTTT
CDR3 protein: CASSRTGVPGELFF
clone size: -
J gene: TRBJ2-2
V gene: TRBV6-5
D gene: TRBD1

CDR3 DNA: TGTGCCAGCGATTTCGCGACAGGGGGCTCCGGGGAGCTGTTTTTT
CDR3 protein: CASDFATGGSGELFF
clone size: -
J gene: TRBJ2-2
V gene: TRBV21-1
D gene: -

CDR3 DNA: TGCGCCAGCAGCCAAGAATCAACTCGGACAGGGGGTTTTGGCTACACCTTC
CDR3 protein: CASSQESTRTGGFGYTF
clone size: -
J gene: TRBJ1-2
V gene: TRBV4-1
D gene: TRBD1

CDR3 DNA: TGTGCCAGCAGCTTGGATTGGGCAGAAACCTATGGCTACACCTTC
CDR3 protein: CASSLDWAETYGYTF
clone size: -
J gene: TRBJ1-2
V gene: TRBV5-6
D gene: -

CDR3 DNA: TGTGCCAGCAGCACTCGGGACAGACCGAACACCGGGGAGCTGTTTTTT
CDR3 protein: CASSTRDRPNTGELFF
clone size: -
J gene: TRBJ2-2
V gene: TRBV9
D gene: TRBD1

CDR3 DNA: TGTGCCAGCAGTTACCCACGCCCGTCTAGCGGGAGGCACAATGAGCAGTTCTTC
CDR3 protein: CASSYPRPSSGRHNEQFF
clone size: -
J gene: TRBJ2-1
V gene: TRBV6-2/TRBV6-3
D gene: TRBD2

CDR3 DNA: TGCGCCAGCAGCCAAGGGGGACAGGCGGGTGAGACCCAGTACTTC
CDR3 protein: CASSQGGQAGETQYF
clone size: -
J gene: TRBJ2-5
V gene: TRBV4-1
D gene: TRBD1

CDR3 DNA: TGTGCCAGCAGCCAGACTAGCGGGAGTGGCACAGATACGCAGTATTTT
CDR3 protein: CASSQTSGSGTDTQYF
clone size: -
J gene: TRBJ2-3
V gene: TRBV4-2
D gene: TRBD2

CDR3 DNA: TGTGCCAGCAGTTTATCGGGCAGCTATGGCTACACCTTC
CDR3 protein: CASSLSGSYGYTF
clone size: -
J gene: TRBJ1-2
V gene: TRBV27
D gene: -

CDR3 DNA: TGTGCCAGCAGTTACCCTCCCACTAGCGGGAGGGCCCGATACGAGCAGTACTTC
CDR3 protein: CASSYPPTSGRARYEQYF
clone size: once
J gene: TRBJ2-7
V gene: TRBV6-2/TRBV6-3
D gene: TRBD2

CDR3 DNA: TGTGCCAGCAGTGAATGGAGAGTTTACACAGATACGCAGTATTTT
CDR3 protein: CASSEWRVYTDTQYF
clone size: -
J gene: TRBJ2-3
V gene: TRBV6-1
D gene: -

CDR3 DNA: TGTGCCATCAAAGCAGGGGCGAACACTGAAGCTTTCTTT
CDR3 protein: CAIKAGANTEAFF
clone size: once
J gene: TRBJ1-1
V gene: TRBV10-3
D gene: -

CDR3 DNA: TGTGCCAGCAGCTCCGGGGACGGGAGGAACTACAATGAGCAGTTCTTC
CDR3 protein: CASSSGDGRNYNEQFF
clone size: -
J gene: TRBJ2-1
V gene: TRBV7-2
D gene: TRBD2

CDR3 DNA: TGTGCCAGCAGTTACCCGGAGCAGGGGCGCGATACGCAGTATTTT
CDR3 protein: CASSYPEQGRDTQYF
clone size: -
J gene: TRBJ2-3
V gene: TRBV6-6
D gene: -

CDR3 DNA: TGTGCCAGCAGCCAAGATCCGCGACAGGGAGGCTCTGGGGCCAACGTCCTGACTTTC
CDR3 protein: CASSQDPRQGGSGANVLTF
clone size: -
J gene: TRBJ2-6
V gene: TRBV3-1/TRBV3-2
D gene: -

CDR3 DNA: TGTGCCAGCGCTCGCGGAGAGACCCAGTACTTC
CDR3 protein: CASARGETQYF
clone size: -
J gene: TRBJ2-5
V gene: TRBV7-9
D gene: -

CDR3 DNA: TGTGCCAGCAGCTTAGTCAGGCCGAAGTCTGAAGCTTTCTTT
CDR3 protein: CASSLVRPKSEAFF
clone size: -
J gene: TRBJ1-1
V gene: TRBV11-2
D gene: -

CDR3 DNA: TGTGCCTGGAAGTGGGGCCAACTGAACACTGAAGCTTTCTTT
CDR3 protein: CAWKWGQLNTEAFF
clone size: -
J gene: TRBJ1-1
V gene: TRBV30
D gene: -